Described below is a single T cell receptor (beta chain) sequence and its context. No antigen is known for it. Germline CDR1 SGHRS, CDR2 YFSETQ. The CDR3 runs to 14 residues. A template switching step added UMIs, each with a 6-nucleotide sample barcode. Reanalyzing the 5' RACE reads, TCRdb keeps one entry per CDR3 protein, without DNA. The listing records around 370,000 distinct CDR3 sequences. The sample comes from a study of monozygotic twins with inflammatory bowel disease. Overall study results and limits: Especially with disease activity, IBD patients shared fewer clonotypes with others than healthy twins did.

V gene TRBV5-1 combines with J gene TRBJ2-5. What was sequenced was blood. The TCR was taken from a human donor with ulcerative colitis or Crohn's disease, or a healthy co-twin of an affected twin (not recorded which). The CDR3 region is CASSFFQIQETQYF. Complete variable domain (other parts from reference TRBV5-1 and TRBJ2-5): KAGVTQTPRYLIKTRGQQVTLSCSPISGHRSVSWYQQTPGQGLQFLFEYFSETQRNKGNFPGRFSGRQFSNSRSEMNVSTLELGDSALYLCASSFFQIQETQYFGPGTRLLVL.